This paragraph reports one T cell receptor beta chain. What it recognizes is unknown. CDR1 SNHLY and CDR2 FYNNEI come from the germline V gene. The V segment lost 9 bases and the J segment 7 bases; nucleotides outside the gene matches: 5. There are 11 residues in the CDR3. These data originate in a study of CD8 T cells in ankylosing spondylitis. Findings and caveats of the study: Disease-linked clones were reportedly significantly enriched in matched ankylosing spondylitis synovial fluid. Characteristic of ankylosing spondylitis blood, it appeared, was a TCR beta motif comprising roughly 8 highly homologous variants. Several of the motif variants were reported before in synovial fluid and blood from reactive arthritis.

Scientists made TCR beta libraries using quantitative 5'-RACE with molecular barcodes. Via MiXCR, TCRdb re-called the 5' RACE reads, giving one row per CDR3 protein. Of about 540,000 distinct CDR3 sequences listed, 9.5% to 15% are singletons. The TCR originated in a male donor with ankylosing spondylitis. The sequencing input was blood, either unsorted or a sorted T cell fraction (not recorded which). The rearrangement joins TRBV2 to TRBJ2-7; 8 positions match TRBD1. Here the CDR3 reads CARGQGAEQYF. Written as DNA, the CDR3 is TGTGCCAGAGGACAGGGAGCGGAGCAGTACTTC.